The sequence of this T cell receptor (beta chain) was determined in a study of blood T cell repertoires in COVID-19. Some clones are missing from TCRdb's copy, which holds only in-frame ones; the method was immunoSEQ multiplex PCR. The sample has around 130,000 clones; about 80% are singletons. The V gene's germline CDR1 is SNHLY and CDR2 FYNNEI. The V end was cut by 8 bases, the J end by 3 bases, with 14 bases between. The CDR3 length is 13 residues. The sequenced material came from peripheral blood. This clonotype was sampled from a man in his fifties with acute or convalescent COVID-19. V usage is TRBV2 and J usage is TRBJ2-7; a possible D gene is TRBD2 (6 bases). This CDR3 is CASDIADYYEQYF. The CDR3 bases are TGTGCCAGCGATATAGCGGATTACTACGAGCAGTACTTC.